These 28 T cell receptor beta chains share one sample of origin, sequenced in a study of blood T cell repertoires in COVID-19. Measured with immunoSEQ multiplex PCR; TCRdb has only the in-frame clones, and not every one. The sample lists about 250,000 clones, 80% to 90% occurring once. Material: PBMCs or T cells enriched from blood (not recorded which). These receptors originate from a young woman who had recovered from COVID-19.

The chain combines TRBV5-1 with TRBJ2-1; D may be TRBD1 (6 bases). Germline CDR1 SGHRS, CDR2 YFSETQ. V lost 4 bases and J 8 bases, leaving 10 bases between the germline ends. This CDR3 is 12 amino acids long. This CDR3 reads CASSPQGDEQFF. For the CDR3, the DNA is TGCGCCAGCAGCCCACAGGGAGATGAGCAGTTCTTC.

The V call is TRBV7-9, the J call TRBJ2-1; 12 bases fit TRBD2. From germline, CDR1 is SEHNR and CDR2 FQNEAQ (reference sequence). The CDR3 is 18 residues long. Trimming took 5 bases from V and 5 from J; bases not matched to a gene: 13. Here the CDR3 reads CASSKTSGGPRGDNEQFF. The CDR3 DNA reads TGTGCCAGCAGCAAGACTAGCGGGGGCCCCCGGGGCGACAATGAGCAGTTCTTC. Full variable domain (remainder filled in from reference TRBV7-9 and TRBJ2-1): DTGVSQNPRHKITKRGQNVTFRCDPISEHNRLYWYRQTLGQGPEFLTYFQNEAQLEKSRLLSDRFSAERPKGSFSTLEIQRTEQGDSAMYLCASSKTSGGPRGDNEQFFGPGTRLTVL.

For the CDR3, the DNA is TGCGCCAGCAGCTTAGGACAGGGAGGCACTGAAGCTTTCTTT. Translating gives CASSLGQGGTEAFF. The chain carries TRBV5-1 and TRBJ1-1; TRBD1 agrees at 8 bases. The CDR3 is made up of 14 amino acids. After removal of 2 bases from V and 4 bases from J, the junction contained 4 bases not matched to a gene. Germline CDR1 reads SGHRS; CDR2 reads YFSETQ.

V usage is TRBV11-2 and J usage is TRBJ1-1, with D possibly being TRBD1 (5 bases). V lost 3 bases and J lost 1, with 9 bases in between. The CDR3 consists of 14 residues. Germline CDR1 SGHAT, CDR2 FQNNGV. The CDR3 reads CASSLGRGNTEAFF. Written as DNA, the CDR3 is TGTGCCAGCAGCTTGGGGAGGGGGAACACTGAAGCTTTCTTT.

The genes are TRBV5-1 and TRBJ2-5, with D possibly TRBD1 on 6 matching bases. The length of the CDR3 is 16 residues. Per germline, CDR1 SGHRS and CDR2 YFSETQ. The V end lost 3 bases, the J end lost 2 bases, and 17 bases lay between the germline ends. CDR3 loop: CASSSPPNDRQETQYF. DNA of the CDR3: TGCGCCAGCAGCTCGCCCCCTAACGACAGGCAAGAGACCCAGTACTTC.

This clone has just a few counts. V gene TRBV2 combines with J gene TRBJ1-1; 12 bases are a match to TRBD1. V lost 6 bases, J lost 3 bases, and 2 bases stayed unmatched. The CDR3 consists of 14 residues. Germline V gene data show CDR1 as SNHLY and CDR2 as FYNNEI. Written as DNA, the CDR3 is TGTGCCAGCAGGGGACAGGGGGCAGACACTGAAGCTTTCTTT. Its protein product is CASRGQGADTEAFF.

V gene TRBV11-2 combines with J gene TRBJ2-5; TRBD1 might be the D (7 bases). The V and J ends lost 1 base and 5 bases respectively, with 14 bases between them. CDR3 length: 15 residues. Germline V gene lookup returns CDR1 SGHAT and CDR2 FQNNGV. CDR3 sequence: CASSLGLEQGETQYF. The CDR3 DNA reads as TGTGCCAGCAGCTTAGGACTAGAACAGGGGGAGACCCAGTACTTC. Combining the CDR3 with reference TRBV11-2 and TRBJ2-5 gives the whole variable domain EAGVAQSPRYKIIEKRQSVAFWCNPISGHATLYWYQQILGQGPKLLIQFQNNGVVDDSQLPKDRFSAERLKGVDSTLKIQPAKLEDSAVYLCASSLGLEQGETQYFGPGTRLLVL.

The chain has TRBV15 and TRBJ1-5, with 7 bases matching TRBD1. The germline V gene encodes CDR1 LNHNV and CDR2 YYDKDF (reference sequence). Trimming took 5 bases from V and 5 from J; bases not matched to a gene: 6. The CDR3 contains 14 residues. The CDR3, as DNA: TGTGCCACCAGCTCCCGGACAGGAGATCAGCCCCAGCATTTT. This encodes CATSSRTGDQPQHF.

This sequence joins TRBV6-4 and TRBJ2-3; TRBD2 agrees at 9 bases. Per germline, CDR1 MRHNA and CDR2 SNTAGT. J lost 3 bases, V lost 0 bases, and 4 bases had no gene match. The CDR3 loop spans 16 amino acids. The CDR3 sequence is CASSDSGGGATDTQYF. The DNA of the CDR3 is TGTGCCAGCAGTGACTCTGGCGGGGGGGCAACAGATACGCAGTATTTT.

This clone was recorded once. The CDR3 coding sequence is TGCAGCGTTGACAGTTGGAACAGCCGCTCCTATAATTCACCCCTCCACTTT. It translates to CSVDSWNSRSYNSPLHF. The chain couples TRBV29-1 to TRBJ1-6; D is ambiguous. The CDR3 has 17 residues. V gave up 3 bases and J gave up 0 bases, with 15 bases separating them. Germline V lookup: CDR1 SQVTM, CDR2 ANQGSEA.

The sample holds one count of this clone. The chain uses TRBV18 and TRBJ1-5; possible D gene TRBD1, 6 bases. CDR3 length: 15 residues. Trimming removed 3 bases from V and 3 bases from J, with 12 bases in between. Per germline, CDR1 KGHSH and CDR2 LQKENI. DNA of the CDR3: TGTGCCAGCTCACCCGGGACACAGTACAATCAGCCCCAGCATTTT. As protein: CASSPGTQYNQPQHF.

The count of this clone is one. The chain carries TRBV19 and TRBJ2-1, with a possible D match to TRBD1 (5 bases). The V and J ends lost 3 bases and 9 bases respectively, with 18 bases between them. Germline CDR1 reads LNHDA; CDR2 reads SQIVND (reference sequence). The CDR3 has 15 residues. The CDR3 sequence is CASSMGRGSFGEQFF. CDR3 DNA: TGTGCCAGTAGTATGGGTAGGGGCTCGTTCGGTGAGCAGTTCTTC.

This rearrangement joins TRBV25-1 to TRBJ2-1; 9 bases are a match to TRBD1. The junction had 3 bases not matched to a gene; V was cut back by 4 bases and J by 5 bases. Germline V gene lookup returns CDR1 MGHDK and CDR2 SYGVNS. The CDR3 loop spans 14 amino acids. This CDR3 reads CASSGWTGDNEQFF. The CDR3 nucleotides are TGTGCCAGCAGTGGGTGGACAGGGGACAATGAGCAGTTCTTC. Using reference TRBV25-1 and TRBJ2-1 for the parts outside the CDR3, the full variable domain is EADIYQTPRYLVIGTGKKITLECSQTMGHDKMYWYQQDPGMELHLIHYSYGVNSTEKGDLSSESTVSRIRTEHFPLTLESARPSHTSQYLCASSGWTGDNEQFFGPGTRLTVL.

This clone was counted a single time. The rearrangement joins TRBV27 to TRBJ1-2; 10 positions match TRBD1. The CDR3 runs to 17 residues. The trim removed 5 bases at V and 0 bases at J, leaving 9 bases unmatched. Germline CDR1 reads MNHEY; CDR2 reads SMNVEV (reference sequence). The CDR3 DNA follows: TGTGCCAGCAGTCCCTTTTTGGACAGGGGGACTAACTATGGCTACACCTTC. This translates into CASSPFLDRGTNYGYTF.

This chain joins TRBV5-4 and TRBJ1-2; D not resolved. CDR3 length: 14 residues. Germline V CDR1 and CDR2: SGHNT, YYREEE (reference sequence). Trimming removed 0 bases from V and 5 bases from J, with 11 bases in between. CDR3 sequence reads: CASSLAPSGYGYTF. Here the CDR3 DNA reads TGTGCCAGCAGCTTGGCCCCGTCGGGATATGGCTACACCTTC.

This chain joins TRBV11-2 and TRBJ2-6, with D perhaps TRBD1 (5 bases). V gave up 1 base and J gave up 15 bases, with 7 bases separating them. The CDR3 runs 11 residues. Germline values: CDR1 SGHAT, CDR2 FQNNGV. Written as DNA, the CDR3 is TGTGCCAGCAGCTTAGTCAGGGCCCTGACTTTC. It is translated as CASSLVRALTF.

The CDR3 DNA is TGTGCCAGCAGTCCTCCGGGAGAGACTGAAGCTTTCTTT. It is translated as CASSPPGETEAFF. The genes are TRBV7-3 and TRBJ1-1; D call uncertain. CDR1 is SGHTA and CDR2 is FQGTGA in the germline V gene. This CDR3 region has 13 residues. Trimming cost V 6 bases and J 5 bases, with 13 bases left between them.

The chain combines TRBV2 with TRBJ1-2; D unresolved. The V end was cut by 6 bases, the J end by 5 bases, with 13 bases between. Germline CDR1 is SNHLY and CDR2 is FYNNEI. This CDR3 has 13 residues. Written as DNA, the CDR3 is TGTGCCAGCAGCCGGGAGCCCACTTATGGCTACACCTTC. It translates to CASSREPTYGYTF.

The gene calls are TRBV21-1 and TRBJ2-6; the table calls TRBD1, which could not be checked here. TRBV21-1 is an annotated pseudogene. The CDR3 is 20 amino acids. The CDR3 DNA sequence: TGTGCCAGCAGCAATAGTAGACACACAGGGGCCATCTCTGGGGCCAACGTCCTGACTTTC. Protein: CASSNSRHTGAISGANVLTF.

The V gene is TRBV11-3, the J gene TRBJ2-5; tentatively, D is TRBD1 (6 bases). The CDR3 has 16 amino acids. Trimming removed 6 bases from V and 2 bases from J, with 19 bases in between. Germline CDR1 and CDR2: SGHNT and YENEEA. The CDR3, as DNA: TGTGCCAGCAGTCCCGGGTTACAGGGCTTGCAAGAGACCCAGTACTTC. Protein product: CASSPGLQGLQETQYF.

CDR3 loop: CASSRSRLLIDNEQFF. The CDR3 DNA is TGTGCCAGCAGCAGATCGCGGCTCCTCATCGACAATGAGCAGTTCTTC. The chain uses TRBV4-2 and TRBJ2-1; D remains unclear. Germline-derived CDR1 and CDR2 are LGHNA and YNFKEQ. The CDR3 has 16 amino acids. The ends were cut back, 5 bases at V and 5 bases at J, with 19 bases in the middle.

This chain joins TRBV10-3 and TRBJ1-1; possible D gene TRBD1, 5 bases. The germline V gene has CDR1 ENHRY and CDR2 SYGVKD. Between the trimmed V and J ends, which lost 0 bases and 4 bases, there was a span of 12 bases. The CDR3 runs 15 residues. The CDR3 region is CAISESWQGGTEAFF. CDR3 in DNA: TGTGCCATCAGTGAGTCGTGGCAGGGTGGCACTGAAGCTTTCTTT.

The chain employs TRBV6-5 and TRBJ1-2; possible D gene TRBD1, 5 bases. The CDR3 is 13 amino acids. The germline V gene has CDR1 MNHEY and CDR2 SVGAGI. Trimming pared 0 bases from V and 9 bases from J, leaving 11 bases between. The CDR3, as DNA: TGTGCCAGCAGTTACTCGGGGGGGACTAGCTACACCTTC. Amino acids: CASSYSGGTSYTF.

This clone was counted once. V gene TRBV2 combines with J gene TRBJ1-3, with D perhaps TRBD1 (5 bases). Germline-derived CDR1 and CDR2 are SNHLY and FYNNEI. The CDR3 covers 13 residues. The germline V and J ends were trimmed by 4 bases and 8 bases, with 12 bases remaining between them. Here the CDR3 DNA reads TGTGCCAGCAGTGGCTCCAGGGCTGACACCATATATTTT. Protein: CASSGSRADTIYF.

This clone was seen a single time. This chain connects TRBV5-6 to TRBJ2-7; 8 bases align to TRBD1. The CDR3 is 16 amino acids. Losses at the gene ends were 0 bases for V and 2 bases for J; bases not matched to a gene: 7. Germline assignment: CDR1 SGHDT and CDR2 YYEEEE. The CDR3 DNA sequence: TGTGCCAGCAGCTTGGCCCCGACAGGGGACACCTACGAGCAGTACTTC. This translates into CASSLAPTGDTYEQYF.

The chain joins TRBV19 to TRBJ2-3; 13 nucleotides line up with TRBD2. V was pared by 7 bases and J by 15 bases, with 7 bases of the junction left unmatched. The CDR3 has 12 residues. Germline V gene sequence: CDR1 LNHDA, CDR2 SQIVND (reference sequence). The CDR3 here is CASTATSGGAYF. Written as DNA, the CDR3 is TGTGCCAGTACCGCCACTAGCGGGGGGGCTTATTTT.

This chain uses TRBV25-1 with TRBJ1-1; D unclear. Germline V lookup: CDR1 MGHDK, CDR2 SYGVNS. With 3 bases removed from V and 8 bases from J, the gap between germline ends came to 16 bases. CDR3 length: 14 residues. CDR3 protein: CASSDSRRGYEAFF. Written as DNA, the CDR3 is TGTGCCAGCAGTGACTCAAGGCGCGGGTACGAAGCTTTCTTT.

The chain carries TRBV11-2 and TRBJ2-4; D may be TRBD1 (6 bases). The CDR3 has 16 residues. Germline assignment: CDR1 SGHAT and CDR2 FQNNGV. The germline V and J ends were trimmed by 4 bases and 6 bases, with 19 bases remaining between them. The CDR3 is CASSSLIQGLGNIQYF. Here the CDR3 DNA reads TGTGCCAGCAGCTCACTGATTCAGGGGTTGGGAAACATTCAGTACTTC.